The 23 T cell receptor beta chains given below trace back to one sample, sequenced in a study of T cell responses to AZD1222 COVID-19 vaccine. This table comes from immunoSEQ multiplex PCR, and its TCRdb copy is limited to in-frame clones, with some not included. The sample yields roughly 150,000 clones, approximately 91% seen once. The input for sequencing was peripheral blood, taken 28 days after the second AZD1222 dose. All receptors derive from an adult who received the AZD1222 COVID-19 vaccine.

The V and J genes are TRBV27 and TRBJ2-7; the match to TRBD2 covers 13 bases. J was trimmed by 5 bases and V by 6 bases; bases with no gene match: 10. Germline CDR1 is MNHEY and CDR2 is SMNVEV (reference sequence). The CDR3 runs to 16 residues. For the CDR3, the DNA is TGTGCCAGCAGGCCCGGGACTAGCGGGATCCACCACGAGCAGTACTTC. This translates into CASRPGTSGIHHEQYF.

This clone was counted only a few times. This chain uses TRBV27 with TRBJ1-3; no clear D. Germline CDR1 reads MNHEY; CDR2 reads SMNVEV (reference sequence). The CDR3 is made up of 17 amino acids. The ends were cut back, 2 bases at V and 0 bases at J, with 14 bases in the middle. CDR3 DNA sequence: TGTGCCAGCAGTTTACGGCATCCAGACTACTCTGGAAACACCATATATTTT. Residues: CASSLRHPDYSGNTIYF.

This chain uses TRBV4-3 with TRBJ1-2; D is unresolved. Between the trimmed V and J ends, which lost 0 bases and 4 bases, there was a span of 6 bases. CDR3 length: 13 amino acids. CDR1 is LGHNA and CDR2 is YSLEER in the germline V gene. CDR3 coding DNA: TGCGCCAGCAGCCAAGACAGACTCTATGGCTACACCTTC. It yields the protein CASSQDRLYGYTF.

The chain is built from TRBV11-3 and TRBJ2-3; no clear D gene. The CDR3 runs 15 residues. Germline assignment: CDR1 SGHNT and CDR2 YENEEA. Trimming stripped 1 base from V and 2 bases from J, with 10 bases between. CDR3 sequence reads: CASSLGQGPTDTQYF. CDR3 DNA sequence: TGTGCCAGCAGCTTAGGTCAAGGACCCACAGATACGCAGTATTTT.

The rearrangement uses TRBV3-1 (or the pseudogene TRBV3-2) and TRBJ1-1, with 7 bases lining up with TRBD1. This CDR3 is built from 15 residues. The V and J ends lost 5 bases and 0 bases, in that order; junction bases with no gene match: 6. Germline CDR1 is LGHDT and CDR2 is YNNKEL (reference sequence). The DNA of the CDR3 is TGTGCCAGCAGCTGGACAGGAGCGATGAACACTGAAGCTTTCTTT. Translating gives CASSWTGAMNTEAFF.

The chain uses TRBV11-2 and TRBJ1-4, with a possible D match to TRBD1 (6 bases). This CDR3 contains 14 residues. In germline, CDR1 is SGHAT, CDR2 FQNNGV. Trimming took 5 bases from V and 5 from J, leaving 12 bases between them. CDR3 residues: CASSRTGTNEKLFF. DNA for the CDR3: TGTGCCAGCAGCCGAACAGGGACAAATGAAAAACTGTTTTTT.

V is TRBV6-5 and J is TRBJ2-5; 7 bases are shared with TRBD2. The germline CDR1 and CDR2 sequences are MNHEY and SVGAGI. The trim removed 2 bases at V and 5 bases at J, leaving 8 bases unmatched. The CDR3 runs 15 residues. CDR3: CASSYLTSSGETQYF. DNA of the CDR3: TGTGCCAGCAGTTACCTGACTAGCTCGGGCGAGACCCAGTACTTC.

The chain carries TRBV5-6 and TRBJ2-3; 15 nucleotides align to TRBD2. Germline V gene sequence: CDR1 SGHDT, CDR2 YYEEEE. The CDR3 runs to 18 residues. V gave up 2 bases and J gave up 4 bases; unmatched junction bases: 8. The CDR3 DNA reads TGTGCCAGCAGCTTCGGACTAGCGGGGGGGCCTGAGTCAGATACGCAGTATTTT. This encodes CASSFGLAGGPESDTQYF. Full variable domain (remainder filled in from reference TRBV5-6 and TRBJ2-3): DAGVTQSPTHLIKTRGQQVTLRCSPKSGHDTVSWYQQALGQGPQFIFQYYEEEERQRGNFPDRFSGHQFPNYSSELNVNALLLGDSALYLCASSFGLAGGPESDTQYFGPGTRLTVL.

The CDR3 loop is CASSGRTVDGQYF. In nucleotides, the CDR3 is TGTGCCAGCAGCGGGCGGACTGTGGACGGGCAGTACTTC. The V and J genes are TRBV7-9 and TRBJ2-7, with TRBD2 as a possible D gene (5 bases). CDR3 length: 13 amino acids. Looked up from germline, CDR1 is SEHNR and CDR2 is FQNEAQ (reference sequence). Trimming stripped 5 bases from V and 9 bases from J, with 17 bases between. The variable domain in full, with the rest retrieved from reference TRBV7-9 and TRBJ2-7, is DTGVSQNPRHKITKRGQNVTFRCDPISEHNRLYWYRQTLGQGPEFLTYFQNEAQLEKSRLLSDRFSAERPKGSFSTLEIQRTEQGDSAMYLCASSGRTVDGQYFGPGTRLTVT.

V is TRBV14 and J is TRBJ1-6; the match to TRBD1 covers 9 bases. Germline trimming cut 5 bases from V and 9 bases from J; bases unmatched to any gene: 8. Germline values: CDR1 SGHDN, CDR2 FVKESK. This CDR3 spans 15 amino acids. CDR3 protein: CASSTRTGVTSPLHF. In DNA form, the CDR3 reads TGTGCCAGCAGCACCCGGACAGGGGTTACTTCACCCCTCCACTTT.

The chain carries TRBV28 and TRBJ2-7, with 7 bases lining up with TRBD2. Germline CDR1 and CDR2: MDHEN and SYDVKM. The ends lost 6 bases at V and 5 bases at J; junction bases unmatched: 10. This CDR3 comprises 14 residues. In nucleotides, the CDR3 is TGTGCCAGCAGAACGGGGGGAAAGGCTAACGAGCAGTACTTC. Encoded protein: CASRTGGKANEQYF. Variable domain in full (rest from reference TRBV28 and TRBJ2-7): DVKVTQSSRYLVKRTGEKVFLECVQDMDHENMFWYRQDPGLGLRLIYFSYDVKMKEKGDIPEGYSVSREKKERFSLILESASTNQTSMYLCASRTGGKANEQYFGPGTRLTVT.

The chain carries TRBV20-1 and TRBJ1-3; D unclear. From germline, CDR1 is DFQATT and CDR2 SNEGSKA (reference sequence). The CDR3 consists of 11 residues. The V gene lost 4 bases and the J gene lost 1 base, with 2 bases spanning the gap. CDR3 coding DNA: TGCAGTGCTATATCTGGAAACACCATATATTTT. Amino acids: CSAISGNTIYF.

CDR3 sequence reads: CASSQEVAGGPHEQFF. Here the CDR3 DNA reads TGCGCCAGCAGCCAAGAAGTTGCGGGGGGGCCCCATGAGCAGTTCTTC. This chain uses TRBV4-3 with TRBJ2-1; 9 bases are a match to TRBD2. The CDR3 extends over 16 amino acids. Germline assignment: CDR1 LGHNA and CDR2 YSLEER. J was trimmed by 8 bases and V by 0 bases; bases with no gene match: 8.

This clone was observed once. This chain connects TRBV4-1 to TRBJ1-2; D unresolved. Germline assignment: CDR1 MGHRA and CDR2 YSYEKL. V was trimmed by 0 bases and J by 6 bases, leaving 11 bases between them. The CDR3 contains 14 residues. CDR3 in amino acids: CASSQEGRGNGYTF. Here the CDR3 DNA reads TGCGCCAGCAGCCAAGAAGGTAGAGGGAATGGCTACACCTTC.

The chain carries TRBV3-1 (or the pseudogene TRBV3-2) and TRBJ1-6; 10 nucleotides line up with TRBD1. Germline lookup yields CDR1 LGHDT and CDR2 YNNKEL (reference sequence). The J segment lost 3 bases and the V segment lost 6 bases, leaving 5 bases of the junction unmatched. CDR3 length: 16 residues. The CDR3 sequence: CASRETGGFYNSPLHF. CDR3 bases: TGTGCCAGCAGAGAGACAGGGGGCTTCTATAATTCACCCCTCCACTTT.

About this clone itself: Germline and junction disagree at one end, which may indicate a read error. The CDR3 DNA reads as TGTGCCAGCAGCCCACGGACTAGCGGGAGCACATATACGCAGTATTTT. Amino acid sequence: CASSPRTSGSTYTQYF. The chain couples TRBV6-2 or TRBV6-3 to TRBJ2-3; 13 nucleotides agree with TRBD2. The CDR3 contains 16 residues. In germline, CDR1 is MNHEY, CDR2 SVGEGT.

V and J are TRBV9 and TRBJ1-6, with 8 nucleotides matching TRBD1. CDR3 length: 13 residues. With V trimmed by 7 bases and J by 7 bases, 4 bases remained unmatched. CDR1 SGDLS and CDR2 YYNGEE come from the germline V gene. This CDR3 reads CASQGQDNSPLHF. DNA for the CDR3: TGTGCCAGCCAGGGACAGGACAATTCACCCCTCCACTTT.

The chain has TRBV5-1 and TRBJ2-7; 8 nucleotides line up with TRBD1. The CDR3 is 15 amino acids. V shed 0 bases and J 5 bases; nucleotides not matched to a gene: 7. The germline CDR1 and CDR2 sequences are SGHRS and YFSETQ. Here the CDR3 DNA reads TGCGCCAGCAGCTTGGGGAAAGACAGGGGACACGAGCAGTACTTC. It translates to CASSLGKDRGHEQYF.

The J gene is TRBJ1-1, the V gene TRBV5-1; no clear D. The CDR3 sequence is 12 residues long. Trimming pared 3 bases from V and 8 bases from J, leaving 11 bases between. Germline CDR1 reads SGHRS; CDR2 reads YFSETQ. The CDR3 DNA sequence: TGCGCCAGCAGCTACCGACCCTCCGAAGCTTTCTTT. It specifies CASSYRPSEAFF. Based on the CDR3 plus reference TRBV5-1 and TRBJ1-1, the full variable domain is KAGVTQTPRYLIKTRGQQVTLSCSPISGHRSVSWYQQTPGQGLQFLFEYFSETQRNKGNFPGRFSGRQFSNSRSEMNVSTLELGDSALYLCASSYRPSEAFFGQGTRLTVV.

This clone has just a few counts. This chain uses TRBV27 with TRBJ2-5; 9 bases match TRBD1. Germline loops: CDR1 MNHEY, CDR2 SMNVEV (reference sequence). Trimming cost V 2 bases and J 7 bases; bases outside gene matches: 11. The CDR3 consists of 16 residues. CDR3 amino acids: CASSLGTGPRRGTQYF. In DNA form, the CDR3 reads TGTGCCAGCAGTTTAGGGACAGGGCCCCGTAGGGGGACCCAGTACTTC.

CDR3 nucleotides: TGTGCCAGCAGCAAGCGGGCGGATAGCAATCAGCCCCAGCATTTT. Its protein is CASSKRADSNQPQHF. J is TRBJ1-5 and V is TRBV6-5; unclear D gene. Germline-derived CDR1 and CDR2 are MNHEY and SVGAGI. V was trimmed by 6 bases and J by 0 bases, leaving 12 bases between them. The CDR3 spans 15 residues.

The chain carries TRBV5-1 and TRBJ2-3; either TRBD1 or TRBD2 may fit D (6 bases each). Per the germline V gene, CDR1 is SGHRS and CDR2 is YFSETQ. V was pared by 2 bases and J by 1 base, with 11 bases between. The CDR3 runs 15 residues. CDR3 sequence: CASSLRGVRTDTQYF. The CDR3 bases are TGCGCCAGCAGCTTAAGGGGGGTACGCACAGATACGCAGTATTTT. Full variable domain (outside the CDR3, taken from reference TRBV5-1 and TRBJ2-3): KAGVTQTPRYLIKTRGQQVTLSCSPISGHRSVSWYQQTPGQGLQFLFEYFSETQRNKGNFPGRFSGRQFSNSRSEMNVSTLELGDSALYLCASSLRGVRTDTQYFGPGTRLTVL.

V gene TRBV18 combines with J gene TRBJ1-5; TRBD1 aligns across 9 bases. From germline, CDR1 is KGHSH and CDR2 LQKENI. The CDR3 has 15 residues. The V segment lost 4 bases and the J segment 9 bases; nucleotides outside the gene matches: 10. The CDR3 region is CASSLGRGQGGPQHF. The CDR3 nucleotides read TGTGCCAGCTCACTAGGTCGGGGACAGGGTGGGCCCCAGCATTTT.